This T cell receptor (beta chain) was identified in a study of blood T cell repertoires in COVID-19. Study as a whole: The United States, Italy and Spain were the sources of the acute and convalescent COVID-19 samples. Sources were T cells, B-cell-depleted T cells, or PBMCs; the material itself was cDNA or gDNA.

In the original analysis: Reference gene primer amplification in the assay estimated nucleated cell counts. TCRdb's copy holds only in-frame clones and misses some; the assay was immunoSEQ multiplex PCR. That table is the source of V, J and clone size, and D and trimming were worked out from the DNA. The table lists 95,000 to 100,000 clones, 70% to 85% of them singletons. This clone has a single count. J lost 3 bases, V lost 3 bases, and 6 bases had no gene match. This CDR3 has 16 amino acids. Germline values: CDR1 KGHDR, CDR2 SFDVKD. Sequenced: peripheral blood. This sequence was found in a human donor in a cohort sampled during active COVID-19. The chain links TRBV24-1 to TRBJ2-1, with 8 bases lining up with TRBD1. CDR3 nucleotides: TGTGCCACCAGTGATCTGGACAGGGCTAGCTACAATGAGCAGTTCTTC. Translating gives CATSDLDRASYNEQFF.